Shown below are 9 T cell receptor beta chains from a single sample sequenced in a study of tumor T cells in aggressive B-cell lymphoma. Here immunoSEQ multiplex PCR was the method, and the copy in TCRdb shows in-frame clones only, minus some. Of approximately 10,000 clones in the sample, roughly 85% were seen once. The sequenced sample was tumor tissue. The receptors were gathered from an adult with diffuse large B cell lymphoma.

This chain connects TRBV29-1 to TRBJ2-1; TRBD1 matches at 8 bases. J gave up 5 bases and V 5 bases, and 5 bases lay outside the gene matches. Germline CDR1 and CDR2: SQVTM and ANQGSEA. The CDR3 loop spans 13 amino acids. The CDR3 is CSVLTGEDNEQFF. In DNA, the CDR3 is TGCAGCGTTTTGACAGGGGAGGACAATGAGCAGTTCTTC.

CDR3 loop: CASSPELAAQETQYF. As DNA, the CDR3 is TGTGCCAGCTCACCAGAACTAGCGGCACAAGAGACCCAGTACTTC. The rearrangement links TRBV18 to TRBJ2-5, with 8 positions matching TRBD2. The CDR3 contains 15 residues. Per the germline V gene, CDR1 is KGHSH and CDR2 is LQKENI. With 2 bases clipped from V and 2 bases from J, the junction kept 4 bases outside the gene matches.

This clone occurred a few times. The chain joins TRBV11-2 to TRBJ1-6, with no clear D. V was trimmed by 3 bases and J by 5 bases, leaving 11 bases between them. CDR1 and CDR2 (germline): SGHAT, FQNNGV. The CDR3 has 15 amino acids. The CDR3 here is CASSLRENDNSPLHF. The CDR3 DNA reads as TGTGCCAGCAGCTTGCGTGAGAACGATAATTCACCCCTCCACTTT.

The chain joins TRBV21-1 to TRBJ2-1; the DNA was not compared with TRBD2, the D call given in the table. TRBV21-1 is a listed pseudogene. The CDR3 extends over 17 amino acids. The CDR3 spells CASSKALASGSLNEQFF. For the CDR3, the DNA is TGTGCCAGCAGCAAAGCGCTGGCTAGCGGGAGCCTGAATGAGCAGTTCTTC.

The gene calls are TRBV19 and TRBJ2-7; 7 bases match TRBD2. Unmatched junction bases numbered 7, after V lost 3 bases and J lost 2 bases. CDR3 length: 15 amino acids. Germline assignment: CDR1 LNHDA and CDR2 SQIVND (reference sequence). Here the CDR3 DNA reads TGTGCCAGTAGTATTAGAGGCGGGGGTCCCTACGAGCAGTACTTC. Translation: CASSIRGGGPYEQYF.

J is TRBJ2-5 and V is TRBV19, with 10 positions matching TRBD2. The closer fit of TRBJ2-7 to the DNA end suggests the J call may be wrong. Germline CDR1 and CDR2: LNHDA and SQIVND (reference sequence). The CDR3 has 14 residues. This chain's CDR3 is CASSISGRPYEQYF. Written as DNA, the CDR3 is TGTGCCAGTAGTATTAGCGGGAGGCCCTACGAGCAGTACTTC.

The chain links TRBV27 to TRBJ1-2; TRBD1 matches 9 bases. V shed 5 bases and J 6 bases; nucleotides not matched to a gene: 10. This CDR3 has 15 residues. CDR1 and CDR2 (germline): MNHEY, SMNVEV (reference sequence). CDR3 DNA sequence: TGTGCCAGCAGTAAACGGGACAGGGAAAGTGATGGCTACACCTTC. Protein: CASSKRDRESDGYTF.

This rearrangement joins TRBV5-6 to TRBJ2-1; tentative D call: TRBD1 (5 bases). Trimming removed 0 bases from V and 2 bases from J, with 9 bases in between. Germline loops: CDR1 SGHDT, CDR2 YYEEEE. The CDR3 covers 15 residues. The CDR3 nucleotides are TGTGCCAGCAGCTTGGGTGGGGCCGCCTACAATGAGCAGTTCTTC. Its translation: CASSLGGAAYNEQFF.

Worth noting for this clone: At one of its ends the junction is not consistent with the germline gene, which may arise from a read error. Different DNA sequences within this sample yield the same CDR3. The chain joins TRBV14 to TRBJ1-3; 7 nucleotides line up with TRBD1. CDR1 is SGHDN, CDR2 FVKESK, per germline. The CDR3 loop spans 16 amino acids. The CDR3 reads CASSQVRTGLGNTIYF. As DNA, the CDR3 is TGTGCCAGTAGCCAAGTGAGGACAGGACTAGGAAACACCATATATTTT.